Sequencing of this T cell receptor (beta chain) was carried out in a study of immune cell composition in non-small cell lung cancer. Points from the study as a whole: About 80% of squamous and about 31% of adenocarcinoma cases had tumour-associated clones >0.5%.

This CDR3 is built from 12 residues. V dropped 6 bases and J dropped 12; count of bases not matched to a gene: 9. The germline CDR1 and CDR2 sequences are MNHNS and SASEGT. Details on this clone: As yet, its antigen is unknown.

Sequencing was performed with immunoSEQ multiplex PCR; in TCRdb, only in-frame clones are kept and a portion is missing. The sample yields approximately 3,100 clones, around 85% seen once. These data were also filed under a second study, of CD4 T cells in lung cancer. That publication notes: CD4+ clones recognizing candidate mutation-encoded neoepitopes were isolated from blood.

The chain recombines TRBV6-1 with TRBJ1-2; 8 nucleotides align to TRBD1. The material sequenced was lung tumor tissue. This TCR was recovered from a human donor with non-small cell lung cancer. The CDR3 bases are TGTGCCAGCAGCCCGGGACAGGCCTCCGACACCTTC. Protein product: CASSPGQASDTF.